Shown below are 20 T cell receptor beta chains from a single sample sequenced in a study of T cells in pancreatic ductal adenocarcinoma. TCRdb keeps only in-frame clones here, not all; method: immunoSEQ multiplex PCR. The sample contains about 17,000 clones, roughly 90% of which appear only once. The selected patients with pancreatic ductal adenocarcinoma had surgery but no neoadjuvant therapy. The sequencing sample was made of PBMCs. Receptors were obtained from a human donor with pancreatic ductal adenocarcinoma.

V usage is TRBV7-9 and J usage is TRBJ2-1, with D unresolved. Germline V CDR1 and CDR2: SEHNR, FQNEAQ (reference sequence). Trimming pared 4 bases from V and 12 bases from J, leaving 16 bases between. This CDR3 has 13 amino acids. The CDR3 DNA reads TGTGCCAGCAGCTCCTCCTACCTTCCTGGGCAGTTCTTC. It codes for CASSSSYLPGQFF. The whole variable domain, filled in from reference TRBV7-9 and TRBJ2-1, reads DTGVSQNPRHKITKRGQNVTFRCDPISEHNRLYWYRQTLGQGPEFLTYFQNEAQLEKSRLLSDRFSAERPKGSFSTLEIQRTEQGDSAMYLCASSSSYLPGQFFGPGTRLTVL.

This clone has a single count. The chain couples TRBV30 to TRBJ2-1; D gene unclear. Deletions cut 7 bases from V and 8 bases from J, with 15 bases between. The germline V gene encodes CDR1 GTSNPN and CDR2 SVGIG (reference sequence). The CDR3 contains 12 residues. The CDR3 protein is CASDLGRDEQFF. The CDR3 nucleotides are TGTGCCTCCGACTTAGGCCGGGATGAGCAGTTCTTC.

The chain uses TRBV5-1 and TRBJ2-1, with D possibly TRBD1 on 6 matching bases. Trimming pared 0 bases from V and 2 bases from J, leaving 15 bases between. Germline values: CDR1 SGHRS, CDR2 YFSETQ. The CDR3 runs 17 residues. Here the CDR3 DNA reads TGCGCCAGCAGCTTGGTGCCCCAGGGGCTTGCCTACAATGAGCAGTTCTTC. Encoded protein: CASSLVPQGLAYNEQFF.

The chain links TRBV15 to TRBJ1-2; 7 bases line up with TRBD1. This CDR3 comprises 16 residues. V lost 0 bases and J lost 1; bases outside the gene matches: 5. Germline-derived CDR1 and CDR2 are LNHNV and YYDKDF (reference sequence). The CDR3: CATSREGDSYNYGYTF. The CDR3, as DNA: TGTGCCACCAGCAGAGAAGGGGACAGTTATAACTATGGCTACACCTTC.

V gene TRBV7-2 combines with J gene TRBJ1-5; D gene uncertain. Germline V gene sequence: CDR1 SGHTA, CDR2 FQGNSA. Trimming removed 2 bases from V and 10 bases from J, with 9 bases in between. This CDR3 has 12 amino acids. CDR3 region: CASSLIGRPQHF. The CDR3, as DNA: TGTGCCAGCAGCTTAATTGGGCGCCCCCAGCATTTT.

CDR3 DNA sequence: TGTGCCAGCAGTGACAGGGGCACAGATACGCAGTATTTT. It yields the protein CASSDRGTDTQYF. J is TRBJ2-3 and V is TRBV27, with TRBD1 matching 7 bases. Germline CDR1 reads MNHEY; CDR2 reads SMNVEV (reference sequence). The CDR3 sequence is 13 residues long. V shed 5 bases, J shed 1 base, and the junction held 0 bases outside the gene matches.

V is TRBV7-3 and J is TRBJ2-7; D unclear. The CDR3 loop spans 13 amino acids. V was pared by 2 bases and J by 6 bases, with 11 bases between. Germline-derived CDR1 and CDR2 are SGHTA and FQGTGA. The CDR3 here is CASSLEPQPEQYF. In DNA, the CDR3 is TGTGCCAGCAGCTTAGAGCCCCAACCCGAGCAGTACTTC.

This chain uses TRBV11-1 with TRBJ2-5; possible D gene TRBD2, 6 bases. Per the germline V gene, CDR1 is SGHAT and CDR2 is FQDESV (reference sequence). The CDR3 runs 14 residues. V was trimmed by 5 bases and J by 2 bases, leaving 12 bases between them. Here the CDR3 DNA reads TGTGCCAGCAGCAAGACTAGTACTCAAGAGACCCAGTACTTC. This translates into CASSKTSTQETQYF.

This clone appeared a single time. The rearrangement joins TRBV5-1 to TRBJ2-7, with 8 bases aligning to TRBD1. The germline V gene has CDR1 SGHRS and CDR2 YFSETQ. This CDR3 is 14 amino acids long. The V gene end was trimmed by 4 bases and the J gene end by 0 bases; junction bases not matched to a gene: 3. The CDR3 coding sequence is TGCGCCAGCAGCCCGGGGACAGGCTCCTACGAGCAGTACTTC. This translates into CASSPGTGSYEQYF.

This clone was picked up a small number of times. V gene TRBV27 combines with J gene TRBJ1-5; TRBD1 agrees at 8 bases. Unmatched junction bases numbered 3, after V lost 10 bases and J lost 1 base. CDR1 and CDR2 (germline): MNHEY, SMNVEV (reference sequence). The CDR3 has 13 amino acids. CDR3 region: CATRQGSNQPQHF. The DNA of the CDR3 is TGTGCCACCAGACAGGGGAGCAATCAGCCCCAGCATTTT.

The V call is TRBV2, the J call TRBJ1-2, with TRBD1 matching 9 bases. The germline CDR1 and CDR2 sequences are SNHLY and FYNNEI. This CDR3 comprises 13 residues. V lost 9 bases, J lost 3 bases, and 5 bases stayed unmatched. The CDR3 protein is CARGTGGHYGYTF. The CDR3 DNA sequence: TGTGCCAGGGGAACAGGGGGCCACTATGGCTACACCTTC.

J is TRBJ1-1 and V is TRBV30; 7 positions match TRBD1. The CDR3 has 15 residues. The trim removed 2 bases at V and 1 base at J, leaving 7 bases unmatched. Germline values: CDR1 GTSNPN, CDR2 SVGIG (reference sequence). The CDR3 DNA follows: TGTGCCTGGAGTCTAAGGGGGCGCGGGAACACTGAAGCTTTCTTT. As protein: CAWSLRGRGNTEAFF.

The gene calls are TRBV5-1 and TRBJ1-6; D is unresolved. V lost 0 bases, J lost 10 bases, and 11 bases lay in between. CDR3 length equals 14 residues. The V gene's germline CDR1 is SGHRS and CDR2 YFSETQ. Here the CDR3 reads CASSLELTGSPLHF. The DNA of the CDR3 is TGCGCCAGCAGCTTGGAGCTCACGGGGTCACCCCTCCACTTT.

V gene TRBV27 combines with J gene TRBJ1-6; D is unclear. With 7 bases removed from V and 10 bases from J, the gap between germline ends came to 14 bases. Germline assignment: CDR1 MNHEY and CDR2 SMNVEV (reference sequence). The CDR3 consists of 13 residues. The CDR3 region is CASKGLAESPLHF. In DNA, the CDR3 is TGTGCCAGCAAAGGCCTGGCGGAGTCACCCCTCCACTTT.

This clone was found a few times. The chain is built from TRBV20-1 and TRBJ1-1; D is ambiguous. The CDR3 spans 10 residues. The V end lost 1 base, the J end lost 11 bases, and 8 bases lay between the germline ends. CDR1 is DFQATT and CDR2 is SNEGSKA in the germline V gene (reference sequence). CDR3 coding DNA: TGCAGTGCTAGAGTTTCTACCGCTTTCTTT. It encodes CSARVSTAFF.

The rearrangement uses TRBV4-2 and TRBJ2-7; D perhaps matches TRBD1 (6 bases). The germline V and J ends were trimmed by 4 bases and 6 bases, with 16 bases remaining between them. CDR3 length equals 14 residues. Germline V gene lookup returns CDR1 LGHNA and CDR2 YNFKEQ. The CDR3, as DNA: TGTGCCAGCAGCCCCCTCGTCAGGGGCGCCGAGCAGTACTTC. Protein product: CASSPLVRGAEQYF.

This clone was observed a single time. The chain carries TRBV5-1 and TRBJ1-1, with D maybe TRBD1 (5 bases). The V and J ends lost 0 bases and 2 bases respectively, with 11 bases between them. Per germline, CDR1 SGHRS and CDR2 YFSETQ. There are 15 residues in the CDR3. CDR3 region: CASSLVVGTNTEAFF. Written as DNA, the CDR3 is TGCGCCAGCAGCTTGGTGGTGGGGACTAACACTGAAGCTTTCTTT.

The genes are TRBV19 and TRBJ1-5; TRBD1 agrees at 12 bases. The CDR3 covers 16 residues. Germline loops: CDR1 LNHDA, CDR2 SQIVND (reference sequence). V was pared by 5 bases and J by 2 bases, with 4 bases of the junction left unmatched. The CDR3 spells CASSGDRGHGNQPQHF. In nucleotides, the CDR3 is TGTGCCAGTAGTGGGGACAGGGGGCATGGCAATCAGCCCCAGCATTTT.

The gene calls are TRBV5-6 and TRBJ1-1, with 8 positions matching TRBD1. J gave up 3 bases and V 3 bases, and 4 bases lay outside the gene matches. Germline V gene data show CDR1 as SGHDT and CDR2 as YYEEEE. The CDR3 extends over 14 amino acids. DNA for the CDR3: TGTGCCAGCAGCTACGGACAGGGAGACACTGAAGCTTTCTTT. It codes for CASSYGQGDTEAFF.

The chain combines TRBV5-1 with TRBJ2-1; 11 nucleotides match TRBD2. Trimming removed 5 bases from V and 8 bases from J; junction bases left unmatched: 9. The CDR3 covers 15 residues. Per germline, CDR1 SGHRS and CDR2 YFSETQ. The CDR3 nucleotides read TGCGCCAGCAGTCCCTTAGCGGGGGGGCCTGATGAGCAGTTCTTC. Residues: CASSPLAGGPDEQFF.